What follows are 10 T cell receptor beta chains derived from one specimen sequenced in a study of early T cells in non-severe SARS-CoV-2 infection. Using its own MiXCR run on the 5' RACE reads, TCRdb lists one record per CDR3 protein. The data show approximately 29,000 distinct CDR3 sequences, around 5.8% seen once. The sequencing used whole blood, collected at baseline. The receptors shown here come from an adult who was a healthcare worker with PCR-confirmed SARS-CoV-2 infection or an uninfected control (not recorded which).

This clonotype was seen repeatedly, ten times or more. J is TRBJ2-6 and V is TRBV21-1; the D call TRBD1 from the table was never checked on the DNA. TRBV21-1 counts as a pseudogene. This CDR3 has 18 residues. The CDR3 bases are TGTGCCAGCAGCAACGGAACCGGGATCCAAAATGGGGCCAACGTCCTGACTTTC. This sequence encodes CASSNGTGIQNGANVLTF.

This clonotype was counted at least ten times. Here the CDR3 DNA reads TGCGCCAGGATGTACAGGGTAGTCTCTGGCTACACCTTC. It translates to CARMYRVVSGYTF. This chain connects TRBV10-1 to TRBJ1-2, with D perhaps matching TRBD1 (6 bases). The V and J ends lost 9 bases and 7 bases respectively, with 18 bases between them. This CDR3 comprises 13 residues. Germline CDR1 WNHNN, CDR2 SYGVQD (reference sequence).

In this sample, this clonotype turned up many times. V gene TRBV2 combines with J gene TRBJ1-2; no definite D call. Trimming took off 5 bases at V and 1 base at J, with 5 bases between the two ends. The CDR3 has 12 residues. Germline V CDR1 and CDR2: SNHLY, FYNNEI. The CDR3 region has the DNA TGTGCCAGCAGTCGGGATAACTATGGCTACACCTTC. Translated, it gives CASSRDNYGYTF.

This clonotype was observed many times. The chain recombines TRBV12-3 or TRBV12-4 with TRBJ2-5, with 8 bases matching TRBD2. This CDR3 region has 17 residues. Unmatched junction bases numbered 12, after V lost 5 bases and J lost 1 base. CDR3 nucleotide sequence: TGTGCCAGCAGTCAAGGACTAGCCAATCCCCTCCAAGAGACCCAGTACTTC. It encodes CASSQGLANPLQETQYF.

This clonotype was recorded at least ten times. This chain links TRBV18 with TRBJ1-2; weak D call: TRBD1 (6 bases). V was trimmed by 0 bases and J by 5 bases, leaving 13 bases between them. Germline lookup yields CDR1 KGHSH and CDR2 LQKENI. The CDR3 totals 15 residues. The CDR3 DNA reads TGTGCCAGCTCACCACCAGGGGGAGGTGGATATGGCTACACCTTC. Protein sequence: CASSPPGGGGYGYTF.

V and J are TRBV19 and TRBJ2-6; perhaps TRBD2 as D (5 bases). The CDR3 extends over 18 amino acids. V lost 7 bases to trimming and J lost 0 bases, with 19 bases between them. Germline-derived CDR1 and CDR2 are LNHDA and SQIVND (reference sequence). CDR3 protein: CASIMRAGGNSGANVLTF. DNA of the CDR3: TGTGCCAGTATCATGCGGGCAGGTGGGAACTCTGGGGCCAACGTCCTGACTTTC.

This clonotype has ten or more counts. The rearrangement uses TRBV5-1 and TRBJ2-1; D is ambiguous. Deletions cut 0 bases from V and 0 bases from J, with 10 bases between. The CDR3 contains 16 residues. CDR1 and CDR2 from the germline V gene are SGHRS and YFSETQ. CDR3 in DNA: TGCGCCAGCAGCTTGGCTCAAGGTAGCTCCTACAATGAGCAGTTCTTC. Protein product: CASSLAQGSSYNEQFF. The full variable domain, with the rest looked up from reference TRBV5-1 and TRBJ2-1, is KAGVTQTPRYLIKTRGQQVTLSCSPISGHRSVSWYQQTPGQGLQFLFEYFSETQRNKGNFPGRFSGRQFSNSRSEMNVSTLELGDSALYLCASSLAQGSSYNEQFFGPGTRLTVL.

CDR3 in DNA: TGTGCCAGCACCTCCCCCTCGCGGGGGGGCAGGGCCGGGGAGCTGTTTTTT. Protein product: CASTSPSRGGRAGELFF. The chain combines TRBV7-2 with TRBJ2-2; 9 nucleotides align to TRBD2. CDR3 length: 17 amino acids. J gave up 6 bases and V 7 bases, and 15 bases lay outside the gene matches. Germline V gene lookup returns CDR1 SGHTA and CDR2 FQGNSA.

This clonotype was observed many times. CDR3: CASMSGGINNEQFF. DNA for the CDR3: TGTGCCAGTATGAGCGGGGGGATTAACAATGAGCAGTTCTTC. This chain connects TRBV2 to TRBJ2-1, with 9 positions matching TRBD2. J lost 5 bases, V lost 9 bases, and 8 bases had no gene match. The CDR3 runs to 14 residues. From germline, CDR1 is SNHLY and CDR2 FYNNEI.

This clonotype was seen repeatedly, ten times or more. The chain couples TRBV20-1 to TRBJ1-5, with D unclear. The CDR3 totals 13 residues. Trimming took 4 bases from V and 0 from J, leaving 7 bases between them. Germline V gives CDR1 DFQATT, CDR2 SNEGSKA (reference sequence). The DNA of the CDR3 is TGCAGTGCTAAGTCCTCTAGCAATCAGCCCCAGCATTTT. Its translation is CSAKSSSNQPQHF.